Reported below is one T cell receptor (beta chain). Germline values: CDR1 SGHNT, CDR2 YYREEE (reference sequence). Deletions cut 4 bases from V and 9 bases from J, with 16 bases between. The CDR3 spans 13 residues. This sample was taken from a study of blood T cell repertoires in COVID-19. Study details: Whether acute or convalescent, the COVID-19 samples came from the United States, Italy and Spain. The cDNA or gDNA used as material had been derived from T cells, B-cell-depleted T cells, or PBMCs.

Under the authors' procedure: Reference gene primers were amplified, and this amplification served to estimate nucleated cell counts. Some clones are missing from TCRdb's copy, which holds only in-frame ones; the method was immunoSEQ multiplex PCR. V and J calls and clone size come straight from that table; D and trimming were deduced from the DNA. The data contain 110,000 to 150,000 clones, about 87% of them singletons. The sequence derives from a human donor in a cohort sampled during active COVID-19. The V call is TRBV5-4, the J call TRBJ2-5; tentatively, D is TRBD1 (5 bases). Input material: peripheral blood. CDR3 in amino acids: CASSQGPEGAQYF. CDR3 DNA sequence: TGTGCCAGCAGCCAAGGACCGGAAGGGGCCCAGTACTTC.